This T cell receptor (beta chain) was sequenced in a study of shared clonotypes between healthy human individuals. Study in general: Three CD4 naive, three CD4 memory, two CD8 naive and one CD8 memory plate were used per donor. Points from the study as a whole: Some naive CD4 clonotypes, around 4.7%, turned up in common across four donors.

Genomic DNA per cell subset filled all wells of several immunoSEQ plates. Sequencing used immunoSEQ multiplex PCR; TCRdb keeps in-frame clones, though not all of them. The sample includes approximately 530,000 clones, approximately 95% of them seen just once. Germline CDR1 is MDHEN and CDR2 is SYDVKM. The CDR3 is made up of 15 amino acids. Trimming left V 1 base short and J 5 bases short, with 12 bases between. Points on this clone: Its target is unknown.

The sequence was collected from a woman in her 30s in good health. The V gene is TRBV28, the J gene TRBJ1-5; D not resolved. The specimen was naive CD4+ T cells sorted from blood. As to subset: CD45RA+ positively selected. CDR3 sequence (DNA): TGTGCCAGCAGTTTATTCGACGGCAGCTATCAGCCCCAGCATTTT. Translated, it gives CASSLFDGSYQPQHF.